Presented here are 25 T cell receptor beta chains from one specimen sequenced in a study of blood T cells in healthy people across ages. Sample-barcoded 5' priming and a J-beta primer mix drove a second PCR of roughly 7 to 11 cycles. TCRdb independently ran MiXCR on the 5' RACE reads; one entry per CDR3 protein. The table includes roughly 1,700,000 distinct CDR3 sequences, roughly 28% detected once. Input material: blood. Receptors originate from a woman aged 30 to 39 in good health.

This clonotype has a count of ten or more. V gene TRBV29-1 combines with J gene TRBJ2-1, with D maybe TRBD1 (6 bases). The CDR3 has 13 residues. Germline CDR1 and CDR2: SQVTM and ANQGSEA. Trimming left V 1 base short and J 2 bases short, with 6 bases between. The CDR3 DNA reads TGCAGCGTTGAAGGGGGGCCCTACAATGAGCAGTTCTTC. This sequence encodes CSVEGGPYNEQFF.

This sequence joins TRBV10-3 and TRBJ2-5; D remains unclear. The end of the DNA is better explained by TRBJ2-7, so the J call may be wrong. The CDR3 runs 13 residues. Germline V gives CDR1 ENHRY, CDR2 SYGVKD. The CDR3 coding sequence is TGTGCCATCAGTGGCTTAGGCCTCTACGAGCAGTACTTC. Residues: CAISGLGLYEQYF.

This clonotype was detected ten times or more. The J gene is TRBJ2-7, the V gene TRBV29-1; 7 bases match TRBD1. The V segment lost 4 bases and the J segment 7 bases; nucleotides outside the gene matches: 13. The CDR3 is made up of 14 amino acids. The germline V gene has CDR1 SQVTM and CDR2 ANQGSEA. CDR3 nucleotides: TGCAGCGTTGTTTCCGGGCAGGGGGTTTGGGAGCAGTACTTC. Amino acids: CSVVSGQGVWEQYF.

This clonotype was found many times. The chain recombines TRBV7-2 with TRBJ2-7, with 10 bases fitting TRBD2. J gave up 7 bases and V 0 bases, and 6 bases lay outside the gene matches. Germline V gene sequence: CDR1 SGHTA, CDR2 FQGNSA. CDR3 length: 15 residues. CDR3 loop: CASSLAASGSKEQYF. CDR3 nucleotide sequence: TGTGCCAGCAGCTTAGCGGCTAGCGGGAGTAAAGAGCAGTACTTC.

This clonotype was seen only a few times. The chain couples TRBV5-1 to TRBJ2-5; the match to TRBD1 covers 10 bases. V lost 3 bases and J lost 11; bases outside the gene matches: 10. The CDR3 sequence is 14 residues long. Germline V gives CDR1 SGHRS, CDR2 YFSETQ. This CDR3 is CASSSNDRGQEQYF. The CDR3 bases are TGCGCCAGCAGCTCGAATGACAGGGGGCAGGAGCAGTACTTC.

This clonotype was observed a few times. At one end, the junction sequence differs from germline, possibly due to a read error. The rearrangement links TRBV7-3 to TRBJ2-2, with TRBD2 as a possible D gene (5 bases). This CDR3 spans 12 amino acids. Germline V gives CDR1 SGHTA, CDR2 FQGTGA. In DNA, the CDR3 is TGTGCCAGCAGCTTTAACACCGGGGAGCGGTTTTTT. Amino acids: CASSFNTGERFF.

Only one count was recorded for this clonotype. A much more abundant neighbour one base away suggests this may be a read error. The CDR3 nucleotides are TGTGCCAACAGCTTAGCTAGCGGGACGCACAATGAGCAGTTCTTC. Translating it yields CANSLASGTHNEQFF. The gene calls are TRBV7-2 and TRBJ2-1, with 9 nucleotides matching TRBD2. The CDR3 spans 15 residues. CDR1 is SGHTA, CDR2 FQGNSA, per germline.

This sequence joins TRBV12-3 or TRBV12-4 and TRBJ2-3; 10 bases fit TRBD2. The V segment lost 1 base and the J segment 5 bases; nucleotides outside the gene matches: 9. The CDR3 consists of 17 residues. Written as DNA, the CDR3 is TGTGCCAGCAGTTTAGGGACTAGCGGAGGGTTGGAAGATACGCAGTATTTT. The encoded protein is CASSLGTSGGLEDTQYF.

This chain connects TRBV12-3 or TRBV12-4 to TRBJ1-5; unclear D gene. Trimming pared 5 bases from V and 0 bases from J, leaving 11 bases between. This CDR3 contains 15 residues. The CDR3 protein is CASSSDTYSNQPQHF. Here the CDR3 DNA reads TGTGCCAGCAGTAGCGACACTTATAGCAATCAGCCCCAGCATTTT.

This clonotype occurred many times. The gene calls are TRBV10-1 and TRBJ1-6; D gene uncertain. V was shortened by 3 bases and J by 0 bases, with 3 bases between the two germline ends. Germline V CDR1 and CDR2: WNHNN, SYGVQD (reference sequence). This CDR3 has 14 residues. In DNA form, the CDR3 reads TGCGCCAGCAGTGAAGCCTCCTATAATTCACCCCTCCACTTT. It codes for CASSEASYNSPLHF.

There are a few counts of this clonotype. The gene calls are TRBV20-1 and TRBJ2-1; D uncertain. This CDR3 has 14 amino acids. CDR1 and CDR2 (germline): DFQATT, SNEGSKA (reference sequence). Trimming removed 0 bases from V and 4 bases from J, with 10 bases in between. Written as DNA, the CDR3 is TGCAGTGCTAGAGAGCGACTCGTGTACAATGAGCAGTTCTTC. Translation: CSARERLVYNEQFF.

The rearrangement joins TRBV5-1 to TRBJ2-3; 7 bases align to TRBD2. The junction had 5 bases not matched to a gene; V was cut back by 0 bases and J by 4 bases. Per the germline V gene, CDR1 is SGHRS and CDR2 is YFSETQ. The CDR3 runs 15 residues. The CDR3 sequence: CASSLGGGPSDTQYF. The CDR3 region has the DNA TGCGCCAGCAGCTTGGGCGGGGGACCCTCAGATACGCAGTATTTT. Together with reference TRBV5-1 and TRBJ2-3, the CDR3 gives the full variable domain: KAGVTQTPRYLIKTRGQQVTLSCSPISGHRSVSWYQQTPGQGLQFLFEYFSETQRNKGNFPGRFSGRQFSNSRSEMNVSTLELGDSALYLCASSLGGGPSDTQYFGPGTRLTVL.

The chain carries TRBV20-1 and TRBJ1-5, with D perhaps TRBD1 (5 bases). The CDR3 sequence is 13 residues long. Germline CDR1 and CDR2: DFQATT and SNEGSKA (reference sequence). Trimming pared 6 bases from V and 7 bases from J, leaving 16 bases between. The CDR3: CSAREDTNQPQHF. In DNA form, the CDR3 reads TGCAGTGCCAGGGAGGACACTAACCAGCCCCAGCATTTT.

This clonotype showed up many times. The DNA of the CDR3 is TGTGCCAGCAGCCCGGGGGGACAGGAGCAGTTCTTC. Translation gives CASSPGGQEQFF. The rearrangement uses TRBV5-6 and TRBJ2-1; D possibly matches TRBD1 or TRBD2 (7 bases each). CDR1 SGHDT and CDR2 YYEEEE come from the germline V gene. The V end was cut by 4 bases, the J end by 10 bases, with 12 bases between. This CDR3 spans 12 amino acids.

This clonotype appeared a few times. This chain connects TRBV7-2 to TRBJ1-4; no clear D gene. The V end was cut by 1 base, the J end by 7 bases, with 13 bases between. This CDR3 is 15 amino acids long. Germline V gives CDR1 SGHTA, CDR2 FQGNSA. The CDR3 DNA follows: TGTGCCAGCAGCTTAGTCCCCGGTGTGGGTGAAAAACTGTTTTTT. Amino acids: CASSLVPGVGEKLFF.

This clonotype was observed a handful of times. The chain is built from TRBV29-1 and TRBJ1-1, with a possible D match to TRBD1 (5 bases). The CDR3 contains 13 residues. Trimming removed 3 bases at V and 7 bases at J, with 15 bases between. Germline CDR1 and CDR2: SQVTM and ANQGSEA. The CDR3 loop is CSVEPGWAGEAFF. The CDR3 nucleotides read TGCAGCGTTGAGCCAGGGTGGGCAGGTGAAGCTTTCTTT.

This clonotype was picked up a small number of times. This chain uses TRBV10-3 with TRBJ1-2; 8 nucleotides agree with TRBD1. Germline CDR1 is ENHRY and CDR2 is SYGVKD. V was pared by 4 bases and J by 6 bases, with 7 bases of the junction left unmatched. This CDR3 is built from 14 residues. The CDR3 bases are TGTGCCATCAGTGCTCGGCAGGGGGCTAATGGCTACACCTTC. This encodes CAISARQGANGYTF.

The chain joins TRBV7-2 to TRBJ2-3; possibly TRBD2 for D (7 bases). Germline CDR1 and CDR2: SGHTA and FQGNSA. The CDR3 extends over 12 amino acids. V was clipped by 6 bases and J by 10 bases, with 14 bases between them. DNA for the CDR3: TGTGCCAGCAGGGCGCCGGGGGGCTCGCAGTATTTT. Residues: CASRAPGGSQYF.

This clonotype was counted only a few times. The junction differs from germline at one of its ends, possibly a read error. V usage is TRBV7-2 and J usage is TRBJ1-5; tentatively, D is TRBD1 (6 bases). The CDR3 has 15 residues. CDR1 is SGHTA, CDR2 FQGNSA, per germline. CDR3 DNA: TGTGCCGGCAGCTTAATGGGGGCCCCGGATCAGCCCCAGCATTTT. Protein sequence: CAGSLMGAPDQPQHF.

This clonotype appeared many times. CDR3 in DNA: TGTGCCACCAGCTTGGGACAGGGGTGGTTTGAGACCCAGTACTTC. Translating gives CATSLGQGWFETQYF. The chain is built from TRBV15 and TRBJ2-5, with 10 bases that match TRBD1. V lost 5 bases to trimming and J lost 5 bases; unmatched junction nucleotides: 8. Germline assignment: CDR1 LNHNV and CDR2 YYDKDF (reference sequence). The CDR3 covers 15 residues. The whole variable domain, remainder taken from reference TRBV15 and TRBJ2-5, is DAMVIQNPRYQVTQFGKPVTLSCSQTLNHNVMYWYQQKSSQAPKLLFHYYDKDFNNEADTPDNFQSRRPNTSFCFLDIRSPGLGDTAMYLCATSLGQGWFETQYFGPGTRLLVL.

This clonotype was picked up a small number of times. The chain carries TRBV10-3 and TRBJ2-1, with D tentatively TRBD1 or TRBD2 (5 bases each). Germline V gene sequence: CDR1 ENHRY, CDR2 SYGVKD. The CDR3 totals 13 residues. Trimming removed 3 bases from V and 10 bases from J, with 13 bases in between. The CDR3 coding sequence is TGTGCCATCAGTGAACGTGGGGGAAGCGAGCAGTTCTTC. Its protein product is CAISERGGSEQFF.

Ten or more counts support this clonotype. CDR3 in DNA: TGTGCCAGCAGCTTAGTCTCGGGCTCTGGGGCCAACGTCCTGACTTTC. Encoded protein: CASSLVSGSGANVLTF. The J gene is TRBJ2-6, the V gene TRBV7-9, with no clear D. CDR3 size: 16 residues. V lost 1 base and J lost 0, with 7 bases in between. Germline V CDR1 and CDR2: SEHNR, FQNEAQ (reference sequence).

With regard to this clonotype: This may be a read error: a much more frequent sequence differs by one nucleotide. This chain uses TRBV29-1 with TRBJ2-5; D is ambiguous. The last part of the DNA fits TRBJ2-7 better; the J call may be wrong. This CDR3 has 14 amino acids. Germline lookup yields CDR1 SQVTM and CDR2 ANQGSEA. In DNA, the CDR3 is TGCAGCGCTGAATCTGGGCCTAGCTCCTACGAGCAGTACTTC. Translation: CSAESGPSSYEQYF.

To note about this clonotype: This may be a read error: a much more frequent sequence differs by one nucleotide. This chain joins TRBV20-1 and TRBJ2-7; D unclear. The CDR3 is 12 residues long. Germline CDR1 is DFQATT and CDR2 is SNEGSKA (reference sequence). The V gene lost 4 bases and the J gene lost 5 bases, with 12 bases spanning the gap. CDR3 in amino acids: CSATETPNEQYF. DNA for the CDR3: TGCAGTGCTACAGAGACTCCGAACGAGCAGTACTTC.

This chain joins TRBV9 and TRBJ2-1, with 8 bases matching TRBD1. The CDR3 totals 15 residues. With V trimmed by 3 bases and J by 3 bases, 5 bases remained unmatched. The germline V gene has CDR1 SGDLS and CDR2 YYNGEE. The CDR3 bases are TGTGCCAGCAGCGCTCAACAGGGGGGCTACAATGAGCAGTTCTTC. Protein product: CASSAQQGGYNEQFF.